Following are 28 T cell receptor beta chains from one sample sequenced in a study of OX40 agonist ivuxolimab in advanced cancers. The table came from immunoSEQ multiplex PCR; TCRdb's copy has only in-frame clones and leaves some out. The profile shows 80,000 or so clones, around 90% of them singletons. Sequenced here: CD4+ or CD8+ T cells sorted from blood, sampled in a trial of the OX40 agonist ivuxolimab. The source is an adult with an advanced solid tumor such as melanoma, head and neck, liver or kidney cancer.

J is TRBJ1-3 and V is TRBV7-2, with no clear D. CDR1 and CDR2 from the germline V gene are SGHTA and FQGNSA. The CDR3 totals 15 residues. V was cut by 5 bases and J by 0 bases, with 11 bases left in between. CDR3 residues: CASSPIPSSGNTIYF. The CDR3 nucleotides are TGTGCCAGCAGCCCAATCCCGAGCTCTGGAAACACCATATATTTT.

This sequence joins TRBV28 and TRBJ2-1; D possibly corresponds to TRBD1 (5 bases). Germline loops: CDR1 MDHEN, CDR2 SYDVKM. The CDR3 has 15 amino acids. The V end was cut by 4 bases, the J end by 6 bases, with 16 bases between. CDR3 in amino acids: CASSSSRGTSNEQFF. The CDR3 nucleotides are TGTGCCAGCAGTTCCTCTAGGGGAACAAGCAATGAGCAGTTCTTC.

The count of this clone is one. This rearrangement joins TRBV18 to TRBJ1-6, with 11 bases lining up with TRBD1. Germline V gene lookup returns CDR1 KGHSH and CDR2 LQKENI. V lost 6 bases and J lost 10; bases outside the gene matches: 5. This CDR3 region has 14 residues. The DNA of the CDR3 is TGTGCCAGCTCTCAGGACAGGGGGCGATCACCCCTCCACTTT. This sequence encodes CASSQDRGRSPLHF.

The CDR3: CASSTADRARSPLHF. For the CDR3, the DNA is TGTGCCAGCAGCACAGCCGACAGGGCTCGGTCACCCCTCCACTTT. The chain uses TRBV7-9 and TRBJ1-6, with 7 positions matching TRBD1. This CDR3 region has 15 residues. The V gene's germline CDR1 is SEHNR and CDR2 FQNEAQ (reference sequence). With V trimmed by 5 bases and J by 10 bases, 11 bases remained unmatched.

The CDR3 region has the DNA TGTGCCAGCAGTTACTGGTCCAGGGGCACAGATACGCAGTATTTT. Encoded protein: CASSYWSRGTDTQYF. The V and J genes are TRBV6-5 and TRBJ2-3; D perhaps matches TRBD1 (5 bases). Per germline, CDR1 MNHEY and CDR2 SVGAGI. Trimming removed 1 base at V and 1 base at J, with 9 bases between. The CDR3 spans 15 residues.

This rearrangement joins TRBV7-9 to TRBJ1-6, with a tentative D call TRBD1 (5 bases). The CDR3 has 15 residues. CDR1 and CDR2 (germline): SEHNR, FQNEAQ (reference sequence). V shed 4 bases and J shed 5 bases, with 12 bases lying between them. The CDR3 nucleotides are TGTGCCAGCAGCTCCAGGGACGGCAATAATTCACCCCTCCACTTT. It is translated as CASSSRDGNNSPLHF. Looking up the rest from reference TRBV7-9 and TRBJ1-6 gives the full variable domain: DTGVSQNPRHKITKRGQNVTFRCDPISEHNRLYWYRQTLGQGPEFLTYFQNEAQLEKSRLLSDRFSAERPKGSFSTLEIQRTEQGDSAMYLCASSSRDGNNSPLHFGNGTRLTVT.

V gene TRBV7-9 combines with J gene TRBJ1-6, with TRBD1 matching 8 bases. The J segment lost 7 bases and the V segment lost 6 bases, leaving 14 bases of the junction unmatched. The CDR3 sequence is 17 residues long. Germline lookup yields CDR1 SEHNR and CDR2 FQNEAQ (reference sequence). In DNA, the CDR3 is TGTGCCAGCAGGGCTACTACAGGGGGTTCTAGGAATTCACCCCTCCACTTT. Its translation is CASRATTGGSRNSPLHF.

CDR3 amino acids: CASSFGWGSPLHF. The CDR3 nucleotides are TGTGCCAGCAGTTTCGGGTGGGGCTCACCCCTCCACTTT. The chain uses TRBV28 and TRBJ1-6, with a weak D call TRBD1 (5 bases). V lost 3 bases and J lost 10, with 10 bases in between. Germline CDR1 reads MDHEN; CDR2 reads SYDVKM. The CDR3 runs 13 residues.

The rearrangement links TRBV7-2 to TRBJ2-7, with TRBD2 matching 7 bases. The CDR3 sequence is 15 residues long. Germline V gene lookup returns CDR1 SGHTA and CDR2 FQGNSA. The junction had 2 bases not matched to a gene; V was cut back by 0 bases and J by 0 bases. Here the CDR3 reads CASSLAASGSYEQYF. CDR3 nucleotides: TGTGCCAGCAGCTTAGCGGCTAGCGGCTCCTACGAGCAGTACTTC. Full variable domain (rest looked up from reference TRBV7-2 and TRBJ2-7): GAGVSQSPSNKVTEKGKDVELRCDPISGHTALYWYRQSLGQGLEFLIYFQGNSAPDKSGLPSDRFSAERTGGSVSTLTIQRTQQEDSAVYLCASSLAASGSYEQYFGPGTRLTVT.

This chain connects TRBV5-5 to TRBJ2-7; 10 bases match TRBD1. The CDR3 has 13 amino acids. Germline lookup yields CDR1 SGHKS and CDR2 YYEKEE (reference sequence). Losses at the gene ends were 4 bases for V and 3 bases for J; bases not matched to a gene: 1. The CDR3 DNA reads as TGTGCCAGCAGCGGGGACAGGGGCTACGAGCAGTACTTC. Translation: CASSGDRGYEQYF.

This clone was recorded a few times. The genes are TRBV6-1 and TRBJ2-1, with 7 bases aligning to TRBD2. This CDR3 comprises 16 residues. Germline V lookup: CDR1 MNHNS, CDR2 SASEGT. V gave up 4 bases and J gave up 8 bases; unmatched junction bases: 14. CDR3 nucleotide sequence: TGTGCCAGCAGTGCCAACCAGCGGGGAGCAGTCCATGAGCAGTTCTTC. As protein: CASSANQRGAVHEQFF.

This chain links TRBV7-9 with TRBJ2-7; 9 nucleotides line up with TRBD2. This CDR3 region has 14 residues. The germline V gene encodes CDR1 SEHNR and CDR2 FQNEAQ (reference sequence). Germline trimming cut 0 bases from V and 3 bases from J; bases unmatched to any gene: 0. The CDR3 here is CASSLASGGYEQYV. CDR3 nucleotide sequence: TGTGCCAGCAGCTTAGCTAGCGGGGGCTACGAGCAGTACGTC.

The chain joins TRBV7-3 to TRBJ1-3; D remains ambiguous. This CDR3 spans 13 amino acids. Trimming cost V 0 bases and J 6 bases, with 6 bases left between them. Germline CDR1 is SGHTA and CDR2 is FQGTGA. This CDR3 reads CASSLTVENTIYF. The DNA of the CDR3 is TGTGCCAGCAGCTTAACTGTAGAAAACACCATATATTTT.

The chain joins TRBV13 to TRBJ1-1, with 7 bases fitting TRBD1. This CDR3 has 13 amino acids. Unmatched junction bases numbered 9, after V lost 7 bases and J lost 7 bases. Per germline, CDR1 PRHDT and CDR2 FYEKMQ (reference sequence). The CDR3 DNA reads TGTGCCAGCAACTTTCAGGGGGTATTTGAAGCTTTCTTT. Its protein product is CASNFQGVFEAFF. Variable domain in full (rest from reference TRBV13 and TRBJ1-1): AAGVIQSPRHLIKEKRETATLKCYPIPRHDTVYWYQQGPGQDPQFLISFYEKMQSDKGSIPDRFSAQQFSDYHSELNMSSLELGDSALYFCASNFQGVFEAFFGQGTRLTVV.

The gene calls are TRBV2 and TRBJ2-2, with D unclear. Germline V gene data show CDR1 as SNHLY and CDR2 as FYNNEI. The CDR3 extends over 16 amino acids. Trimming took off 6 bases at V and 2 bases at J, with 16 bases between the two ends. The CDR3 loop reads CASRDGVADNTGELFF. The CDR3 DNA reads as TGTGCCAGCAGGGATGGGGTAGCAGACAACACCGGGGAGCTGTTTTTT.

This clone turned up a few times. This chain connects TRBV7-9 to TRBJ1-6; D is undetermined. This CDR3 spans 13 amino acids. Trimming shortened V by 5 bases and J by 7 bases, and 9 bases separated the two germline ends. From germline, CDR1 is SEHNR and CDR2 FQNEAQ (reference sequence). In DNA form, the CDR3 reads TGTGCCAGCAGCCGAAGCCAGAATTCACCCCTCCACTTT. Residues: CASSRSQNSPLHF.

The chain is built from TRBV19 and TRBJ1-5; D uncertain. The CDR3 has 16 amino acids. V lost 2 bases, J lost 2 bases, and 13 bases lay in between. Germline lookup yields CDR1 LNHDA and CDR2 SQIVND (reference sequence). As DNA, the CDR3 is TGTGCCAGTAGTATACTCTCATGGGGAGGCAATCAGCCCCAGCATTTT. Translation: CASSILSWGGNQPQHF.

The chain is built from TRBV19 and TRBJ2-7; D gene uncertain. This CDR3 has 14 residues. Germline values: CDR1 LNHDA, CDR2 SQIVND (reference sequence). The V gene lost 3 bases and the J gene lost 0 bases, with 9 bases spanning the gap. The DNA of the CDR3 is TGTGCCAGTAGTATGAAAATAAGCTCCTACGAGCAGTACTTC. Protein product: CASSMKISSYEQYF.

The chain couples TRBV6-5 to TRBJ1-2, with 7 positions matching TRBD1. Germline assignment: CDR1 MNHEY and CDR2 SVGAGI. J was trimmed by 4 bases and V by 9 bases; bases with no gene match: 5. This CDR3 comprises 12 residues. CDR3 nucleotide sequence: TGTGCCAGTCTCGGGACAGCCTATGGCTACACCTTC. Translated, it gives CASLGTAYGYTF.

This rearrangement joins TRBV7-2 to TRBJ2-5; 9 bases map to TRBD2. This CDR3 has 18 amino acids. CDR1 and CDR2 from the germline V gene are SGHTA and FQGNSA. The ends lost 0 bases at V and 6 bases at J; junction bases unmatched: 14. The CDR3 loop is CASSLAGSSGSIGKTQYF. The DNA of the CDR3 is TGTGCCAGCAGCTTAGCTGGGAGTAGCGGGAGTATAGGGAAGACCCAGTACTTC.

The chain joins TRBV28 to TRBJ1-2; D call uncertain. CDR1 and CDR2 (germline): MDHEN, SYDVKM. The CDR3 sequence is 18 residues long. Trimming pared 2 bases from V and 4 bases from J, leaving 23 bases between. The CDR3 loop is CASSLTGLTGPGSYGYTF. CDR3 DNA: TGTGCCAGCAGTTTAACGGGTTTAACTGGACCTGGAAGCTATGGCTACACCTTC.

The CDR3 sequence: CASTQRWGADGYTF. Written as DNA, the CDR3 is TGTGCCAGCACCCAAAGGTGGGGGGCTGACGGCTACACCTTC. The V gene is TRBV6-1, the J gene TRBJ1-2, with D tentatively TRBD1 (6 bases). Germline values: CDR1 MNHNS, CDR2 SASEGT. This CDR3 spans 14 amino acids. V gave up 7 bases and J gave up 8 bases, with 20 bases separating them.

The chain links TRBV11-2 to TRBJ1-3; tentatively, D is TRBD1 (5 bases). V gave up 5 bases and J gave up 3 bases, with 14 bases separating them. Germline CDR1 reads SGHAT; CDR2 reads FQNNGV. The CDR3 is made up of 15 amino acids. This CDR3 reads CASSLQVLDGNTIYF. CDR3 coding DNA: TGTGCCAGCAGCCTACAGGTACTTGATGGAAACACCATATATTTT.

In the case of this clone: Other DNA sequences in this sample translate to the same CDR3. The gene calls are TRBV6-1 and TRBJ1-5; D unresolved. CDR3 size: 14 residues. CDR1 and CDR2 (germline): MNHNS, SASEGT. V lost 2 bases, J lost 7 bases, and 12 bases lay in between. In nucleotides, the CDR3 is TGTGCCAGCAGTGAAACTAGGGAAGGACAGCCCCAGCATTTT. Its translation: CASSETREGQPQHF.

The CDR3 region is CASSPHDRRYYEQYV. CDR3 DNA: TGTGCCAGCAGTCCACACGACAGAAGGTACTACGAGCAGTACGTC. The rearrangement uses TRBV27 and TRBJ2-7, with D perhaps matching TRBD1 (5 bases). The CDR3 spans 15 residues. Germline V gene lookup returns CDR1 MNHEY and CDR2 SMNVEV (reference sequence). V was clipped by 5 bases and J by 3 bases, with 17 bases between them.

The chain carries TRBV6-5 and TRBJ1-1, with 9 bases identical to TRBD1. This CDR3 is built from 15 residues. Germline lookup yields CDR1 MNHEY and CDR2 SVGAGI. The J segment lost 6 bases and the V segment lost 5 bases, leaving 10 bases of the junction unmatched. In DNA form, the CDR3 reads TGTGCCAGCAGTCACCGGAACAGGGGGCAACCTGAAGCTTTCTTT. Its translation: CASSHRNRGQPEAFF.

The CDR3 loop is CASSSPGTGWTPWGYTF. CDR3 coding DNA: TGCGCCAGCAGCTCTCCCGGGACAGGCTGGACTCCTTGGGGCTACACCTTC. The rearrangement joins TRBV5-1 to TRBJ1-2; 8 bases map to TRBD1. V was pared by 3 bases and J by 8 bases, with 18 bases of the junction left unmatched. CDR1 SGHRS and CDR2 YFSETQ come from the germline V gene. The CDR3 runs to 17 residues.

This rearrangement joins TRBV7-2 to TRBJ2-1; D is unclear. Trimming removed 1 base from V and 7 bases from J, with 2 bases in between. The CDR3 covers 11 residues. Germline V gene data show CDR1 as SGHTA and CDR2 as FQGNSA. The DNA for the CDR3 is TGTGCCAGCAGCTTAGTAAATGAGCAGTTCTTC. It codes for CASSLVNEQFF. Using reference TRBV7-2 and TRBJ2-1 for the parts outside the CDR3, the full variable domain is GAGVSQSPSNKVTEKGKDVELRCDPISGHTALYWYRQSLGQGLEFLIYFQGNSAPDKSGLPSDRFSAERTGGSVSTLTIQRTQQEDSAVYLCASSLVNEQFFGPGTRLTVL.